This entry concerns a single T cell receptor (beta chain). Its specificity is not known. The table came from immunoSEQ multiplex PCR; TCRdb's copy has only in-frame clones and leaves some out. The sample includes over a million clones, 97% to 99% of them seen just once. The data are from a study of shared clonotypes between healthy human individuals. Overall study context: Per donor, CD8 memory used one plate, CD8 naive used two, CD4 memory used three and CD4 naive used three.

Germline CDR1 MGHDK, CDR2 SYGVNS. The V and J ends lost 6 bases and 4 bases respectively, with 10 bases between them. The CDR3 loop spans 13 amino acids. General study results and limits: Only blood samples were collected, and tissue repertoires likely differ. Larger richness was generally estimated for naive than memory subsets.

This chain connects TRBV25-1 to TRBJ1-3; no clear D gene. Sequencing was done on a sample of naive CD4+ T cells sorted from blood. Subset: CD45RA+ positively selected. The TCR originated in a man aged 25-45 years in good health. As DNA, the CDR3 is TGTGCCAGCAGCCGTGGGCTGGGAAACACCATATATTTT. It specifies CASSRGLGNTIYF.